These T cell receptor beta chains were read from a single sample in a study of blood T cell repertoires in COVID-19. TCRdb's table, derived via immunoSEQ multiplex PCR, lists solely in-frame clones and lacks some. Of under 300,000 clones listed, 70% to 90% are singletons. Sequencing was done on a sample of peripheral blood. These receptors all come from a man between 60 and 70 years old who had recovered from COVID-19. Each CDR3 is given with its conserved first and last residue. The order of the fields is D gene, clone size, J gene, V gene, CDR3 protein, CDR3 DNA. The D gene is left open where the match is weak. Clone size is stated in some rows and not others, as once, few, many or a class when expanded.

-,-,TRBJ1-2,TRBV7-6,CASSSGRGYTF,TGTGCCAGCAGCTCAGGGAGGGGCTACACCTTC
-,-,TRBJ1-5,TRBV4-2,CASSQVQGTQPQHF,TGTGCCAGCAGCCAAGTACAGGGAACTCAGCCCCAGCATTTT
-,-,TRBJ2-5,TRBV2,CASSPPVGTQYF,TGTGCCAGCAGTCCCCCCGTCGGGACCCAGTACTTC
-,-,TRBJ2-7,TRBV4-2,CAVSRGASYEQYF,TGTGCCGTCAGTCGCGGGGCCTCCTACGAGCAGTACTTC
-,-,TRBJ2-3,TRBV5-5,CASSFTVLARSTDTQYF,TGTGCCAGCAGCTTTACAGTACTAGCACGCAGCACAGATACGCAGTATTTT
-,-,TRBJ2-7,TRBV5-6,CASRFRTGRASYEQYF,TGTGCCAGCAGATTTCGAACAGGGAGAGCCTCCTACGAGCAGTACTTC
-,-,TRBJ2-3,TRBV5-4,CASSLGTARADTQYF,TGTGCCAGCAGCTTGGGGACAGCGAGGGCAGATACGCAGTATTTT
TRBD1,-,TRBJ1-6,TRBV27,CASSLLTGTGDNSPLHF,TGTGCCAGCAGTTTACTAACCGGGACAGGGGATAATTCACCCCTCCACTTT
-,-,TRBJ2-5,TRBV12-2,CASRLRYVGGGPQETQYF,TGTGCAAGTCGCTTACGCTATGTTGGCGGGGGGCCCCAAGAGACCCAGTACTTC
TRBD2,-,TRBJ2-7,TRBV4-2,CASSQEVNPSGRWHEQYF,TGTGCCAGCAGCCAAGAAGTGAATCCTAGCGGGAGATGGCACGAGCAGTACTTC
TRBD1,-,TRBJ1-2,TRBV29-1,CSVEGTGRYGYTF,TGCAGCGTTGAAGGGACAGGCCGCTATGGCTACACCTTC
TRBD2,-,TRBJ2-6,TRBV28,CASSTQLAGGILGANVLTF,TGTGCCAGCAGTACCCAACTAGCGGGGGGCATTCTGGGGGCCAACGTCCTGACTTTC
-,-,TRBJ1-5,TRBV15,CATSPGSDRSNQPQHF,TGTGCCACCAGCCCGGGCTCGGACAGAAGCAATCAGCCCCAGCATTTT
TRBD2,-,TRBJ2-1,TRBV7-3,CASSFQAGGPSSYNEQFF,TGTGCCAGCAGCTTTCAGGCGGGGGGGCCGAGCTCCTACAATGAGCAGTTCTTC
-,-,TRBJ2-2,TRBV5-4,CASTSRAGELFF,TGTGCCAGCACGTCCAGGGCCGGGGAGCTGTTTTTT
-,few,TRBJ1-4,TRBV7-9,CASSLAATAARSEKLFF,TGTGCCAGCAGCTTAGCTGCAACCGCAGCGAGGAGTGAAAAACTGTTTTTT
-,-,TRBJ1-1,TRBV6-6,CASKQGHPEAFF,TGTGCCAGCAAACAGGGACACCCTGAAGCTTTCTTT
-,-,TRBJ2-4,TRBV10-1,CASSERRGARIQYF,TGCGCCAGCAGTGAGAGGCGTGGGGCCCGCATTCAGTACTTC
-,-,TRBJ2-5,TRBV12-3/TRBV12-4,CASSPEVGTQYF,TGTGCCAGCAGTCCCGAGGTAGGGACCCAGTACTTC
-,-,TRBJ1-1,TRBV6-1,CASSERGAFF,TGTGCCAGCAGTGAAAGGGGAGCTTTCTTT
TRBD1,-,TRBJ1-6,TRBV7-2,CASSSTGGAGSPLHF,TGTGCCAGCAGCTCAACAGGGGGCGCCGGTTCACCCCTCCACTTT
-,-,TRBJ1-5,TRBV7-2,CASSLDFRSNQPQHF,TGTGCCAGCAGCTTAGACTTTCGGAGCAATCAGCCCCAGCATTTT
TRBD2,once,TRBJ2-5,TRBV20-1,CSASHGAGEGETQYF,TGCAGTGCTAGTCATGGAGCGGGAGAGGGAGAGACCCAGTACTTC
-,-,TRBJ2-4,TRBV3-1/TRBV3-2,CASSQVPTGPGAKNIQYF,TGTGCCAGCAGCCAAGTCCCCACAGGGCCGGGGGCCAAAAACATTCAGTACTTC